The clone carrying this T cell receptor (beta chain) was found a few times. Its antigen is still unknown. The CDR3 spans 15 residues. Per germline, CDR1 SGHTA and CDR2 FQGNSA. Trimming shortened V by 1 base and J by 3 bases, and 12 bases separated the two germline ends. This sample is part of a study of T-cell reconstitution after alpha-beta-depleted transplantation in children. General observations from the study: Elevated TCRbeta diversity at day 60 was traced, in some patients, to surviving recipient T cells and thymic progenitors. It was reported that alpha-beta T cells came from several hundred expanded graft clones (about two months after transplant). T-cell counts and diversity at one year post-transplant came mainly from newly produced T cells.

Unique molecular identifiers were used in preparing the TCRbeta library. TCRdb re-analysed the PCR reads in MiXCR, keeping a single row per CDR3 protein. The sample yields approximately 300,000 distinct CDR3 sequences, roughly 12% seen once. The TCR originated in a male patient between 2 and 15 years old who had a stem cell transplant for chronic granulomatous disease, so the T cells may come from the graft donor. The specimen was peripheral blood, collected 180 days after TCRalphabeta/CD19-depleted stem cell transplant. The V gene is TRBV7-2, the J gene TRBJ2-5; D is tentatively TRBD1 or TRBD2 (6 bases each). DNA for the CDR3: TGTGCCAGCAGCTTAGAGGTGGGGGGCGAAGAGACCCAGTACTTC. Protein sequence: CASSLEVGGEETQYF.